This T cell receptor (beta chain) is drawn from a study of cytomegalovirus exposure and HLA in healthy donors. In the PCR, 60 Vbeta and 13 Jbeta primers were used. Data came from immunoSEQ multiplex PCR; TCRdb stores just in-frame clones and leaves some out. The profile shows almost 200,000 clones, almost 85% of them singletons. The ends lost 0 bases at V and 11 bases at J; junction bases unmatched: 17. There are 17 residues in the CDR3. Germline assignment: CDR1 SGDLS and CDR2 YYNGEE. The chain recombines TRBV9 with TRBJ2-5, with 9 bases matching TRBD2. Sequenced material: PBMCs. The receptor's source is a woman aged 45 to 65 in good health and CMV-seronegative. Here the CDR3 reads CASSVGLAEWFYEEQYF. The CDR3 DNA follows: TGTGCCAGCAGCGTAGGACTAGCGGAGTGGTTCTACGAAGAGCAGTACTTC.